The 22 T cell receptor beta chains reported below all come from one sample, sequenced in a study of cytotoxic CD8 clonotypes in ibrutinib-treated CLL. Only in-frame clones appear in the TCRdb table, and some are missing; sequencing was by immunoSEQ multiplex PCR. The sample carries about 250,000 clones, 70% recorded once. Sequenced material: PBMCs, taken after 24 months of ibrutinib treatment. The receptors derive from a human donor with chronic lymphocytic leukemia.

In this sample, this clone turned up a few times. The rearrangement links TRBV27 to TRBJ1-5, with D perhaps matching TRBD1 (5 bases). Germline CDR1 reads MNHEY; CDR2 reads SMNVEV (reference sequence). This CDR3 contains 14 residues. The V and J ends lost 8 bases and 2 bases respectively, with 13 bases between them. The CDR3 is CASSITRGNQPQHF. The CDR3 DNA sequence: TGTGCCAGCTCCATCACCAGGGGCAATCAGCCCCAGCATTTT.

The genes are TRBV18 and TRBJ2-5; tentatively, D is TRBD2 (5 bases). Germline V gene sequence: CDR1 KGHSH, CDR2 LQKENI. Trimming stripped 2 bases from V and 7 bases from J, with 11 bases between. The CDR3 is 13 residues long. The CDR3 coding sequence is TGTGCCAGCTCACCAGCTGACGAGGGGACCCAGTACTTC. Its protein is CASSPADEGTQYF.

The J gene is TRBJ2-7, the V gene TRBV6-5; 8 bases map to TRBD2. The germline V gene encodes CDR1 MNHEY and CDR2 SVGAGI. Trimming at V came to 2 bases and at J to 2 bases, leaving 8 bases not matched to a gene. This CDR3 spans 16 amino acids. The CDR3 spells CASSYSSSGVPYEQYF. CDR3 nucleotide sequence: TGTGCCAGCAGTTACAGCAGTAGCGGGGTACCCTACGAGCAGTACTTC.

This clone was found once. This chain joins TRBV28 and TRBJ2-4; D might be TRBD2 (5 bases). This CDR3 spans 14 amino acids. With 7 bases removed from V and 5 bases from J, the gap between germline ends came to 15 bases. Germline lookup yields CDR1 MDHEN and CDR2 SYDVKM. In DNA form, the CDR3 reads TGTGCCAGCATTAAAAGCGGAAATGAAAACATTCAGTACTTC. Amino acids: CASIKSGNENIQYF.

The CDR3 DNA follows: TGCAGCGTCCCAAGTCGGGGGACTAACTATGGCTACACCTTC. Translated, it gives CSVPSRGTNYGYTF. The V gene is TRBV29-1, the J gene TRBJ1-2; TRBD1 might be the D (5 bases). The CDR3 contains 14 residues. Deletions cut 6 bases from V and 0 bases from J, with 14 bases between. Germline lookup yields CDR1 SQVTM and CDR2 ANQGSEA.

The chain employs TRBV19 and TRBJ2-1; D is unclear. CDR1 and CDR2 (germline): LNHDA, SQIVND (reference sequence). This CDR3 comprises 12 residues. V was trimmed by 3 bases and J by 16 bases, leaving 16 bases between them. CDR3 coding DNA: TGTGCCAGTAGTATGGGCCGAGTAGGCCGATTCTTC. Amino acids: CASSMGRVGRFF.

This chain links TRBV7-6 with TRBJ2-7, with D perhaps matching TRBD1 (6 bases). The germline V gene encodes CDR1 SGHVS and CDR2 FNYEAQ. Trimming took off 1 base at V and 2 bases at J, with 15 bases between the two ends. The CDR3 extends over 16 amino acids. As DNA, the CDR3 is TGTGCCAGCAGCTTAGAGCAGGGGCTTATGACCTACGAGCAGTACTTC. It is translated as CASSLEQGLMTYEQYF.

The chain recombines TRBV11-2 with TRBJ2-1, with 9 bases aligning to TRBD1. The CDR3 runs to 15 residues. Germline V CDR1 and CDR2: SGHAT, FQNNGV. Trimming removed 4 bases from V and 5 bases from J; junction bases left unmatched: 6. CDR3 DNA: TGTGCCAGCAGCTCCCCCGGGACAGGGAACAATGAGCAGTTCTTC. Translating gives CASSSPGTGNNEQFF.

The chain employs TRBV18 and TRBJ2-3; 9 positions match TRBD1. This CDR3 contains 15 residues. Per germline, CDR1 KGHSH and CDR2 LQKENI. V was pared by 6 bases and J by 0 bases, with 4 bases of the junction left unmatched. The CDR3 nucleotides read TGTGCCAGCTCGGGGGACAGGGTCAGCACAGATACGCAGTATTTT. Its translation is CASSGDRVSTDTQYF.

The rearrangement joins TRBV4-3 to TRBJ2-7; perhaps TRBD2 as D (7 bases). From germline, CDR1 is LGHNA and CDR2 YSLEER. Trimming stripped 0 bases from V and 0 bases from J, with 12 bases between. The CDR3 spans 16 residues. In DNA, the CDR3 is TGCGCCAGCAGCCAAGATTCGGGGGGCACCTCCTACGAGCAGTACTTC. Translation gives CASSQDSGGTSYEQYF.

This clone was observed at least ten times. The chain employs TRBV27 and TRBJ1-4; D ambiguous. The CDR3 loop spans 12 amino acids. Deletions cut 3 bases from V and 5 bases from J, with 4 bases between. The germline CDR1 and CDR2 sequences are MNHEY and SMNVEV (reference sequence). The CDR3 loop reads CASSFLNEKLFF. CDR3 coding DNA: TGTGCCAGCAGTTTCCTGAATGAAAAACTGTTTTTT.

Only one count was recorded for this clone. CDR3 nucleotides: TGTGCCAGCACCGAATATGGCAACAATCAGCCCCAGCATTTT. This sequence encodes CASTEYGNNQPQHF. The V call is TRBV6-1, the J call TRBJ1-5; no clear D gene. Trimming cost V 7 bases and J 3 bases, with 13 bases left between them. CDR3 length equals 14 residues. CDR1 and CDR2 (germline): MNHNS, SASEGT.

V usage is TRBV10-3 and J usage is TRBJ2-7, with D tentatively TRBD1 (6 bases). Per germline, CDR1 ENHRY and CDR2 SYGVKD. CDR3 length: 13 residues. V lost 6 bases to trimming and J lost 2 bases, with 11 bases between them. The CDR3 here is CAIRGDKTYEQYF. The CDR3 region has the DNA TGTGCCATCAGAGGGGACAAAACCTACGAGCAGTACTTC.

The chain is built from TRBV30 and TRBJ2-5, with 7 bases matching TRBD2. Germline loops: CDR1 GTSNPN, CDR2 SVGIG (reference sequence). The CDR3 sequence is 13 residues long. V lost 5 bases and J lost 4; bases outside the gene matches: 7. The CDR3: CAWAGVTGETQYF. The CDR3 nucleotides are TGTGCCTGGGCGGGAGTTACCGGAGAGACCCAGTACTTC.

The chain employs TRBV18 and TRBJ2-3, with D possibly matching TRBD1 (6 bases). The germline V gene has CDR1 KGHSH and CDR2 LQKENI. The CDR3 has 13 amino acids. Trimming shortened V by 6 bases and J by 6 bases, and 13 bases separated the two germline ends. CDR3 DNA sequence: TGTGCCAGCTCTCGAACAGGGTTGGATACGCAGTATTTT. Amino acids: CASSRTGLDTQYF.

This rearrangement joins TRBV19 to TRBJ1-2; D perhaps matches TRBD1 (6 bases). The CDR3 length is 14 residues. V was cut by 6 bases and J by 5 bases, with 16 bases left in between. Germline V gene sequence: CDR1 LNHDA, CDR2 SQIVND (reference sequence). The CDR3 nucleotides read TGTGCCAGTAGCTTAGGGGGGAAGAATTATGGCTACACCTTC. Amino acid sequence: CASSLGGKNYGYTF.

A few counts support this clone. V usage is TRBV27 and J usage is TRBJ1-1; D gene unclear. Per germline, CDR1 MNHEY and CDR2 SMNVEV (reference sequence). The CDR3 loop spans 13 amino acids. Trimming removed 6 bases at V and 5 bases at J, with 13 bases between. The CDR3, as DNA: TGTGCCAGCAGGGCCGAGACTAAAACTGAAGCTTTCTTT. Translated: CASRAETKTEAFF.

Turning to this clone: Other DNA sequences within the sample encode an identical CDR3. The chain links TRBV19 to TRBJ1-1; TRBD1 matches at 8 bases. Germline assignment: CDR1 LNHDA and CDR2 SQIVND (reference sequence). The CDR3 is made up of 13 amino acids. V was pared by 4 bases and J by 3 bases, with 1 base of the junction left unmatched. The CDR3 nucleotides read TGTGCCAGTAGTACACAGGGGGACACTGAAGCTTTCTTT. Residues: CASSTQGDTEAFF.

The chain recombines TRBV27 with TRBJ1-1; no clear D gene. This CDR3 region has 14 residues. V was clipped by 0 bases and J by 8 bases, with 13 bases between them. Germline V gene sequence: CDR1 MNHEY, CDR2 SMNVEV (reference sequence). CDR3 protein: CASSLSITMLEAFF. For the CDR3, the DNA is TGTGCCAGCAGTTTATCGATAACGATGCTGGAAGCTTTCTTT.

The chain carries TRBV28 and TRBJ2-7; D is undetermined. The germline V gene has CDR1 MDHEN and CDR2 SYDVKM. The CDR3 extends over 14 amino acids. The V end lost 5 bases, the J end lost 4 bases, and 15 bases lay between the germline ends. CDR3 nucleotides: TGTGCCAGCAGTGGTCCAGAGCAACCATACGAGCAGTACTTC. Its translation is CASSGPEQPYEQYF.

The genes are TRBV13 and TRBJ1-1; 7 nucleotides agree with TRBD1. Germline V gene data show CDR1 as PRHDT and CDR2 as FYEKMQ (reference sequence). This CDR3 has 14 amino acids. The junction had 5 bases not matched to a gene; V was cut back by 5 bases and J by 2 bases. The CDR3 spells CASSRDRDNTEAFF. In DNA, the CDR3 is TGTGCCAGCAGCCGCGACAGGGATAACACTGAAGCTTTCTTT.

This rearrangement joins TRBV7-2 to TRBJ2-1, with 10 positions matching TRBD1. This CDR3 contains 13 residues. Germline CDR1 is SGHTA and CDR2 is FQGNSA. The V gene end was trimmed by 5 bases and the J gene end by 14 bases; junction bases not matched to a gene: 9. The CDR3 DNA sequence: TGTGCCAGCAGCGAGCGGGACAGGGGTTTGAAGTTCTTC. Encoded protein: CASSERDRGLKFF.